The present T cell receptor beta chain was sequenced within a study of identical twins. TCRdb called the 5' RACE reads again in MiXCR, with one record for every CDR3 protein. This table holds about 250,000 distinct CDR3 sequences, roughly 7.5% found once. Germline V lookup: CDR1 MNHEY, CDR2 SVGEGT. With V trimmed by 4 bases and J by 2 bases, 5 bases remained unmatched. The CDR3 runs 16 residues. In addition, the sample was reused for a study of yellow fever vaccine responses in identical twins.

The source is a woman aged 18-30 years in good health. The sample consisted of CD8+ T cells sorted from blood. The chain joins TRBV6-2 or TRBV6-3 to TRBJ2-1, with 10 positions matching TRBD2. CDR3 nucleotides: TGTGCCAGCAGTTTTCTCCTAGCGGGAGCCTACAATGAGCAGTTCTTC. Residues: CASSFLLAGAYNEQFF.